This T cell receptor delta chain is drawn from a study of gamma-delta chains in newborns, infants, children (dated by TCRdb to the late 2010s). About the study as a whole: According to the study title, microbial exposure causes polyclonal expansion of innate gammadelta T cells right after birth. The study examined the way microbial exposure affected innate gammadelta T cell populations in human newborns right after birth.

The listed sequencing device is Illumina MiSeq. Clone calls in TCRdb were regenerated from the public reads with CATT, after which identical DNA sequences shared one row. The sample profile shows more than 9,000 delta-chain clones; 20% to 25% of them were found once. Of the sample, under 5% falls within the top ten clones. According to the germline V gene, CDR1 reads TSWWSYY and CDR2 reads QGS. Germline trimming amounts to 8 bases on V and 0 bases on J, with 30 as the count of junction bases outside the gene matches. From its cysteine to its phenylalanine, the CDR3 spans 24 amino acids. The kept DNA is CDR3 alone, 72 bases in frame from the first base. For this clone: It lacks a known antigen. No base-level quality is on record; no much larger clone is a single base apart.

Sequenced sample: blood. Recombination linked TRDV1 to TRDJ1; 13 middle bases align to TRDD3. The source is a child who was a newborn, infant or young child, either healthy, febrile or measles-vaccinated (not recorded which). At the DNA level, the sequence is TGTGCTCTTTCCGGGACCTTCCTAGTGTACTTACTGGGGGATACGCCCCCATACACCGATAAACTCATCTTT. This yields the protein CALSGTFLVYLLGDTPPYTDKLIF.